Each of the 3 T cell receptor beta chains below was sequenced from the same sample in a study of tumor-infiltrating lymphocytes in primary liver carcinoma. It was from approximately 22-30 mg of unsorted bulk tissue that RNA and DNA were co-extracted. Reverse transcription of roughly 0.45 ug total RNA with a constant-region primer produced TCR beta cDNA. Libraries for TCR beta were built through three nested multiplex PCR rounds, which together made up a slightly modified ARM-PCR procedure. It was with TRBV1-TRBV30 forward primers and a C-beta reverse primer that the first two PCR rounds were run, at around 11 cycles each. Using its own MiXCR run on the multiplex PCR reads, TCRdb lists one record per CDR3 protein. The sample has around 19,000 distinct CDR3 sequences, 60% to 85% seen once. Sequences were obtained from liver tumor tissue from sampling region 4. Specified subset: tumor region T4, right-lateral pole. The receptors come from a woman aged 25-40 years with primary liver carcinoma and hepatitis B virus infection.

Remarks on this clonotype: The junction differs from germline at one of its ends, possibly a read error. This chain joins TRBV4-3 and TRBJ2-1; no clear D gene. The CDR3 has 14 residues. Germline values: CDR1 LGHNA, CDR2 YSLEER. CDR3 sequence: CASSHTELINDQFF. The CDR3 nucleotides read TGCGCCAGCAGCCACACAGAGTTGATTAATGATCAGTTCTTC.

On this clonotype: Since a much larger clone is just one base distant, this may be a read error. This chain connects TRBV30 to TRBJ1-5; tentative D call: TRBD1 (5 bases). The germline CDR1 and CDR2 sequences are GTSNPN and SVGIG (reference sequence). The CDR3 has 13 residues. Trimming pared 2 bases from V and 9 bases from J, leaving 14 bases between. The DNA of the CDR3 is TGTGCCTGGAGTCTAGGGGCGGGAGGGCCCCAGCATTTT. Its translation is CAWSLGAGGPQHF.

The J gene is TRBJ2-2, the V gene TRBV5-6; the D gene is possibly TRBD1 (5 bases). The V gene lost 0 bases and the J gene lost 12 bases, with 18 bases spanning the gap. Germline V gives CDR1 SGHDT, CDR2 YYEEEE. The CDR3 runs to 15 residues. CDR3 residues: CASSLVPRVAGKLFF. The CDR3 bases are TGTGCCAGCAGCTTGGTACCCAGAGTCGCAGGGAAGCTGTTTTTT.